This entry features one T cell receptor beta chain sequence. Its antigen is not identified. This sample is part of a study of cytomegalovirus exposure and HLA in healthy donors. Overall study results and limits: Per published reports, the classifier diagnosed cytomegalovirus status with high specificity and sensitivity. TCR sequences were mostly rare, though some public TCRs occurred in many donors.

The CDR3 is 13 residues long. Germline CDR1 and CDR2: ENHRY and SYGVKD. J gave up 7 bases and V 6 bases, and 6 bases lay outside the gene matches. The 120-subject validation cohort, separate from the approximately 660-subject first cohort, included the donors. Libraries were prepared by immunoSEQ multiplex PCR; TCRdb keeps only in-frame clonotypes and omits some of them. The sample yields some 150,000 clones, approximately 91% seen once. The rearrangement joins TRBV10-3 to TRBJ1-5; 7 positions agree with TRBD1. The TCR comes from a woman under 30 in good health and CMV-seropositive. The sample was PBMCs. DNA for the CDR3: TGTGCCATCAGCCTGACAGGGCCCCAGCCCCAGCATTTT. Protein: CAISLTGPQPQHF.